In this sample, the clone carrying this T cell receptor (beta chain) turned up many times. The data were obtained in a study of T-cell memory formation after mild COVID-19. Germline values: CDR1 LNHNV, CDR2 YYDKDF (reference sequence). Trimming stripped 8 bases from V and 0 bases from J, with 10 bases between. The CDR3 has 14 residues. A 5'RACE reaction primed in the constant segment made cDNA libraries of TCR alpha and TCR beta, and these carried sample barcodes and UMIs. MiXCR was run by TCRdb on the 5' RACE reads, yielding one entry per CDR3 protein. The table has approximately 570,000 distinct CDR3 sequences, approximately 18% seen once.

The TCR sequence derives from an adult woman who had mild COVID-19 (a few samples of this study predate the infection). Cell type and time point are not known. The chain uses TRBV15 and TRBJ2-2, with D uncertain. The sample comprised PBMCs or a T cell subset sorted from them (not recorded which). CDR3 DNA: TGTGCCACCTCGGCCGGACCGAACACCGGGGAGCTGTTTTTT. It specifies CATSAGPNTGELFF.